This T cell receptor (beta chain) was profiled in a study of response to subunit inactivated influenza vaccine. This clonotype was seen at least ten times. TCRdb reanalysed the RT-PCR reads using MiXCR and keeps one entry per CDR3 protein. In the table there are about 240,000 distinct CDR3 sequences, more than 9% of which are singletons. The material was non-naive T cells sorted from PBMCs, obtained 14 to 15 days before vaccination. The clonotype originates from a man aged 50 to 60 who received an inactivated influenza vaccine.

This CDR3 is CASSDRPDGGGGAFF. As DNA, the CDR3 is TGCGCCAGCAGCGACAGGCCGGACGGGGGCGGCGGAGCTTTCTTT. The chain has TRBV5-1 and TRBJ1-1, with D possibly being TRBD1 (6 bases). Germline values: CDR1 SGHRS, CDR2 YFSETQ. The CDR3 extends over 15 amino acids. V was shortened by 4 bases and J by 10 bases, with 23 bases between the two germline ends.